This TCR beta chain was identified during a study of spatial heterogeneity in lung cancer. This clonotype came up once. Its antigen is still unknown. MiXCR was run by TCRdb on the 5' RACE reads, yielding one entry per CDR3 protein. The table has roughly 100,000 distinct CDR3 sequences, approximately 8.5% seen once. Germline V gene sequence: CDR1 SGHTA, CDR2 FQGTGA. V shed 5 bases and J shed 2 bases, with 13 bases lying between them. CDR3 length: 15 amino acids. The study's findings and limits: Blood contained ubiquitous expanded tumor TCRs more at resection than at follow-up.

Noted time point: sample taken at primary tumor resection. From tumor, nontumor lung or frozen PBMC, whole RNA was taken unsorted for sequencing. The chain is built from TRBV7-3 and TRBJ2-1, with D uncertain. This sample comprised PBMCs, obtained at surgery. The TCR originated in a male donor with early-stage non-small cell lung cancer. The CDR3 region has the DNA TGTGCCAGCAGCCGAGGCCCAACCCCCTACAATGAGCAGTTCTTC. Protein: CASSRGPTPYNEQFF.